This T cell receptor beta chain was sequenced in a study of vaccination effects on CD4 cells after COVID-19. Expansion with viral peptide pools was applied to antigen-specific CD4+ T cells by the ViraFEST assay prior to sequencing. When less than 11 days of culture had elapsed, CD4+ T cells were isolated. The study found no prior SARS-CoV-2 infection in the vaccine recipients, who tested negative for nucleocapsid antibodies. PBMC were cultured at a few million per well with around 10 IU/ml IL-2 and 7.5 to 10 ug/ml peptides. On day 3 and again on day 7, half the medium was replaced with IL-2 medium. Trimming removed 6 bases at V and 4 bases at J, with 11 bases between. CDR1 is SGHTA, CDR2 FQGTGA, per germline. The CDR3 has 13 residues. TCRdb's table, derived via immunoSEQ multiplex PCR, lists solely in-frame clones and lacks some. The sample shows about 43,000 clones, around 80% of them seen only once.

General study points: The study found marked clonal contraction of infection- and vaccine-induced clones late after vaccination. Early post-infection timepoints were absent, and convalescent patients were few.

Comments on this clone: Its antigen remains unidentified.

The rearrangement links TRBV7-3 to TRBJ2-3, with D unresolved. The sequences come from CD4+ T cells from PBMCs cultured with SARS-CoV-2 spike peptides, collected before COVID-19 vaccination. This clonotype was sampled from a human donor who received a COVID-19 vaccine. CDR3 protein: CASRSTSPDTQYF. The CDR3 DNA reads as TGTGCCAGCAGGTCCACCTCCCCAGATACGCAGTATTTT. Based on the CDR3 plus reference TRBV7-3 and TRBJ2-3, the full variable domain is GAGVSQTPSNKVTEKGKYVELRCDPISGHTALYWYRQSLGQGPEFLIYFQGTGAADDSGLPNDRFFAVRPEGSVSTLKIQRTERGDSAVYLCASRSTSPDTQYFGPGTRLTVL.